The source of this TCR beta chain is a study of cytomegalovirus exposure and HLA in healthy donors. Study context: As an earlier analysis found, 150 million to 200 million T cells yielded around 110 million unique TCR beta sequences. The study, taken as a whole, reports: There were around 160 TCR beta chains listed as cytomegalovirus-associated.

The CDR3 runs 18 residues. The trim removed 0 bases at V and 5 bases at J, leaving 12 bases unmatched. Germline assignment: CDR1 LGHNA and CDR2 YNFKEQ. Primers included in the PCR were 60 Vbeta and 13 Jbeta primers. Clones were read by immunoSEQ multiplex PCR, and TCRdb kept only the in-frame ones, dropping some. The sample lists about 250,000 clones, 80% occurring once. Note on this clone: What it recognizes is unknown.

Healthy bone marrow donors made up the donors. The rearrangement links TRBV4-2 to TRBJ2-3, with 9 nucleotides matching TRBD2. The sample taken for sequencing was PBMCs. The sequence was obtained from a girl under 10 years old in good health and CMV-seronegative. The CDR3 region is CASSQDGVAGEKGDTQYF. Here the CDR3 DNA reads TGTGCCAGCAGCCAAGATGGAGTAGCGGGGGAAAAGGGAGATACGCAGTATTTT.